A single T cell receptor (beta chain) is shown here with its context. With a J-beta primer mix and a sample-barcoded 5' primer, a second PCR ran 7 to 11 cycles. Via MiXCR, TCRdb re-called the 5' RACE reads, giving one row per CDR3 protein. The sample lists 1.5 million to 1.8 million distinct CDR3 sequences, 42% occurring once. This record comes from a study of blood T cells in healthy people across ages. Each of the donors had ten milliliters of peripheral blood drawn into EDTA-treated Vacutainer tubes. The source of this sequence is a woman aged 18 to 35 in good health. Material: blood.

The CDR3 reads CASRSRTGVEPQHF. CDR3 nucleotide sequence: TGTGCCAGCAGGTCTCGGACGGGCGTTGAGCCCCAGCATTTT. The chain uses TRBV6-6 and TRBJ1-5; the D is unclear. Germline V gene lookup returns CDR1 MNHNY and CDR2 SVGAGI (reference sequence). This CDR3 comprises 14 residues. V was trimmed by 6 bases and J by 8 bases, leaving 17 bases between them.